The present entry profiles one T cell receptor (beta chain) with its context. Single viable CD3+CD4+CD8-CD45RO+ cells were sorted as the memory CD4+ T cells. This specimen belongs to a study of memory CD4+ T cells and cytomegalovirus serostatus. TCRdb's copy holds only in-frame clones and misses some; the assay was immunoSEQ multiplex PCR. This sample has around 60,000 clones, with more than 65% found just once. The CDR3 spans 15 residues. Looked up from germline, CDR1 is SGHDN and CDR2 is FVKESK. V shed 5 bases and J shed 3 bases, with 17 bases lying between them. The chain couples TRBV14 to TRBJ2-7, with D possibly called TRBD1 or TRBD2 (7 bases each). This receptor was obtained from an adult in good health and CMV-seronegative. Some clones in this sample may be carry-over from other donors' samples. The sequencing input was memory CD4+ T cells from blood. CDR3 loop: CASSDNRGGFYEQYF. In nucleotides, the CDR3 is TGTGCCAGCAGCGACAACAGGGGAGGGTTCTACGAGCAGTACTTC. The whole variable domain, filled in from reference TRBV14 and TRBJ2-7, reads EAGVTQFPSHSVIEKGQTVTLRCDPISGHDNLYWYRRVMGKEIKFLLHFVKESKQDESGMPNNRFLAERTGGTYSTLKVQPAELEDSGVYFCASSDNRGGFYEQYFGPGTRLTVT.